This T cell receptor (beta chain) is from a study of T-cell memory formation after mild COVID-19. Findings and limits, study-wide: Among clones contracting day 15 to 85, CD4/CD8 was balanced, whereas later expanders leaned CD4+. Memory sampled before infection contained some responding clones, suggesting cross-reactive memory joined.

The V gene lost 7 bases and the J gene lost 8 bases, with 12 bases spanning the gap. The CDR3 length is 11 residues. CDR1 and CDR2 from the germline V gene are SGHRS and YFSETQ. TCRalpha and TCRbeta libraries used 5'RACE with constant-segment primers and UMIs. TCRdb processed the 5' RACE reads anew with MiXCR; each CDR3 protein has one entry. The sample lists over 250,000 distinct CDR3 sequences; 15% to 20% were seen once. This clonotype was seen ten or more times. Antigen specificity is unknown. The chain recombines TRBV5-1 with TRBJ1-1, with D possibly matching TRBD1 (6 bases). Sequenced input: PBMCs or a T cell subset sorted from them (not recorded which). This clonotype was sampled from a man aged 18 to 29 who had mild COVID-19 (a few samples of this study predate the infection). Cell type and time point are not known. The CDR3 nucleotides read TGCGCCAGCTCGATCGGGACAGAAGCTTTCTTT. It translates to CASSIGTEAFF.